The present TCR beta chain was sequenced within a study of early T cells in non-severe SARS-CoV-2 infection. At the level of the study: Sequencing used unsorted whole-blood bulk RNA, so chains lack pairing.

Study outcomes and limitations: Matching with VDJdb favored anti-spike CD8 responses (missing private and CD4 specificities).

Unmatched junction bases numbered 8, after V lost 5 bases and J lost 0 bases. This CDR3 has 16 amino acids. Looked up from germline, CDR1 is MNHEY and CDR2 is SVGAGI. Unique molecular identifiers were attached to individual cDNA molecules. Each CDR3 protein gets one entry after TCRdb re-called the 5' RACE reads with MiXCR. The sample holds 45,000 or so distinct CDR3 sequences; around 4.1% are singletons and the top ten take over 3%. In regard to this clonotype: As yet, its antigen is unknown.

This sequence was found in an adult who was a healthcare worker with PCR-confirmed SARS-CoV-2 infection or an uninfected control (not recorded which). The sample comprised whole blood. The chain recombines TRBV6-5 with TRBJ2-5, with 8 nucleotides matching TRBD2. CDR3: CASSRRLAQYQETQYF. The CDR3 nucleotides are TGTGCCAGCAGTCGACGACTAGCGCAGTACCAAGAGACCCAGTACTTC.